These 27 T cell receptor beta chains share one sample of origin, sequenced in a study of T cells in localized non-small cell lung cancer. The protocol was immunoSEQ multiplex PCR, while the TCRdb copy is restricted to in-frame clones and leaves out a portion. The repertoire holds some 21,000 clones, 88% seen once, with less than 30% in the top ten. Specimen: peripheral blood mononuclear cells, collected before any cancer treatment. The receptors shown here come from a male donor aged 60 or older with stage II lung adenocarcinoma.

The genes are TRBV5-1 and TRBJ1-2; unclear D gene. V shed 0 bases and J shed 0 bases, with 6 bases lying between them. The CDR3 sequence is 14 residues long. Germline values: CDR1 SGHRS, CDR2 YFSETQ. Here the CDR3 reads CASSLGTANYGYTF. In DNA form, the CDR3 reads TGCGCCAGCAGCTTGGGCACCGCTAACTATGGCTACACCTTC.

This clone was seen only a few times. The genes are TRBV9 and TRBJ2-3; D is ambiguous. The CDR3 has 13 amino acids. The V gene lost 5 bases and the J gene lost 4 bases, with 11 bases spanning the gap. CDR1 and CDR2 from the germline V gene are SGDLS and YYNGEE. The CDR3: CASSGNIADTQYF. Written as DNA, the CDR3 is TGTGCCAGCAGTGGCAACATAGCAGATACGCAGTATTTT.

The chain has TRBV5-1 and TRBJ2-1; 13 nucleotides agree with TRBD2. J was trimmed by 6 bases and V by 4 bases; bases with no gene match: 4. The CDR3 sequence is 15 residues long. The germline V gene encodes CDR1 SGHRS and CDR2 YFSETQ. The CDR3 region is CASSTGLAGANEQFF. The CDR3 region has the DNA TGCGCCAGCAGCACCGGACTAGCGGGAGCCAATGAGCAGTTCTTC.

The gene calls are TRBV5-1 and TRBJ2-1; 10 bases agree with TRBD2. Germline CDR1 SGHRS, CDR2 YFSETQ. After removal of 0 bases from V and 1 base from J, the junction contained 7 bases not matched to a gene. The CDR3 sequence is 18 residues long. The CDR3 spells CASSLGASGSGSYNEQFF. The CDR3, as DNA: TGCGCCAGCAGCTTGGGGGCTAGCGGGAGTGGGTCCTACAATGAGCAGTTCTTC.

The sample holds a few counts of this clone. This rearrangement joins TRBV15 to TRBJ1-2; D may be TRBD1 (5 bases). The germline CDR1 and CDR2 sequences are LNHNV and YYDKDF (reference sequence). CDR3 size: 15 residues. The V and J ends lost 1 base and 6 bases respectively, with 15 bases between them. CDR3 in amino acids: CATSRAPGGSDGYTF. The CDR3 bases are TGTGCCACCAGCAGAGCCCCGGGGGGGAGCGATGGCTACACCTTC.

The chain has TRBV11-2 and TRBJ2-4; 9 positions match TRBD1. CDR3 length equals 14 residues. From germline, CDR1 is SGHAT and CDR2 FQNNGV. The trim removed 2 bases at V and 7 bases at J, leaving 3 bases unmatched. CDR3 in amino acids: CASSLLQGANIQYF. The CDR3, as DNA: TGTGCCAGCAGCTTATTACAGGGGGCCAACATTCAGTACTTC.

The J gene is TRBJ2-5, the V gene TRBV5-1; D tentatively reads TRBD1 or TRBD2 (5 bases each). CDR3 size: 14 residues. Trimming removed 7 bases from V and 5 bases from J, with 18 bases in between. Per the germline V gene, CDR1 is SGHRS and CDR2 is YFSETQ. The CDR3 nucleotides read TGCGCCAGCCGGCGGGTAGGGGCGGAGGAGACCCAGTACTTC. Translation: CASRRVGAEETQYF.

The chain links TRBV10-3 to TRBJ1-2, with 8 bases aligning to TRBD1. This CDR3 region has 13 residues. After removal of 6 bases from V and 3 bases from J, the junction contained 3 bases not matched to a gene. Germline V gene data show CDR1 as ENHRY and CDR2 as SYGVKD. CDR3 region: CAISLQGDYGYTF. CDR3 sequence (DNA): TGTGCCATCAGCCTACAGGGGGACTATGGCTACACCTTC.

CDR3 region: CASSPPKMRDTQYF. As DNA, the CDR3 is TGTGCCAGCAGCCCCCCGAAAATGAGAGATACGCAGTATTTT. This sequence joins TRBV21-1 and TRBJ2-3; the DNA was not used to check the table's D call, TRBD2. TRBV21-1 is classified as a pseudogene. This CDR3 region has 14 residues.

V usage is TRBV2 and J usage is TRBJ2-1; D unclear. With 4 bases removed from V and 2 bases from J, the gap between germline ends came to 9 bases. This CDR3 has 14 amino acids. The V gene's germline CDR1 is SNHLY and CDR2 FYNNEI. The CDR3 nucleotides are TGTGCCAGCAGTGCTCTCAACCCCTACAATGAGCAGTTCTTC. It codes for CASSALNPYNEQFF.

The V call is TRBV2, the J call TRBJ1-1; D not resolved. The CDR3 totals 12 residues. V was trimmed by 4 bases and J by 10 bases, leaving 13 bases between them. CDR1 and CDR2 (germline): SNHLY, FYNNEI. This CDR3 is CASSVSGEGAFF. CDR3 in DNA: TGTGCCAGCAGTGTCTCCGGGGAGGGAGCTTTCTTT.

Written as DNA, the CDR3 is TGTGCCAGCAGCTTAGCGCGGGGGTTTGGAAACACCATATATTTT. This encodes CASSLARGFGNTIYF. The chain joins TRBV7-9 to TRBJ1-3; perhaps TRBD1 as D (5 bases). The germline CDR1 and CDR2 sequences are SEHNR and FQNEAQ (reference sequence). CDR3 length: 15 amino acids. Trimming took off 0 bases at V and 3 bases at J, with 9 bases between the two ends.

This rearrangement joins TRBV2 to TRBJ1-3; TRBD1 agrees at 7 bases. The CDR3 consists of 19 residues. Germline V lookup: CDR1 SNHLY, CDR2 FYNNEI. The trim removed 9 bases at V and 3 bases at J, leaving 23 bases unmatched. This chain's CDR3 is CASQLRGLLYRGDGNTIYF. The DNA for the CDR3 is TGTGCCAGTCAGCTCAGGGGGTTGTTATATCGGGGCGATGGAAACACCATATATTTT.

The chain has TRBV19 and TRBJ2-7; TRBD2 aligns across 8 bases. CDR3 length: 15 amino acids. Trimming at V came to 3 bases and at J to 3 bases, leaving 7 bases not matched to a gene. Germline CDR1 is LNHDA and CDR2 is SQIVND (reference sequence). The CDR3 bases are TGTGCCAGTAGTATTAAGCGGGAGAGAGGCTACGAGCAGTACTTC. Its protein is CASSIKRERGYEQYF.

This sequence joins TRBV2 and TRBJ2-1; perhaps D is TRBD1 or TRBD2 (5 bases each). Trimming removed 8 bases at V and 7 bases at J, with 21 bases between. Germline assignment: CDR1 SNHLY and CDR2 FYNNEI. The CDR3 length is 15 residues. The chain's CDR3 is CASARWGTMKNEQFF. As DNA, the CDR3 is TGTGCCAGCGCTAGGTGGGGGACCATGAAAAATGAGCAGTTCTTC.

Worth noting for this clone: An end of the junction differs from the germline gene, which may be a read error. V usage is TRBV6-1 and J usage is TRBJ2-5, with a weak D call TRBD2 (5 bases). This CDR3 is built from 13 residues. Per the germline V gene, CDR1 is MNHNS and CDR2 is SASEGT. The CDR3 nucleotides read TGCTTCGTGAGGGCTGTGATTCGGGAGACCCAGTACTTC. It specifies CFVRAVIRETQYF.

The chain links TRBV5-4 to TRBJ2-3; D is perhaps TRBD1 or TRBD2 (6 bases each). Germline loops: CDR1 SGHNT, CDR2 YYREEE (reference sequence). Trimming shortened V by 3 bases and J by 4 bases, and 12 bases separated the two germline ends. The CDR3 length is 14 residues. DNA of the CDR3: TGTGCCAGCAGCTCGGCGGAGGGGGCAGATACGCAGTATTTT. Its translation: CASSSAEGADTQYF. Supplemented by reference TRBV5-4 and TRBJ2-3, the full variable domain reads ETGVTQSPTHLIKTRGQQVTLRCSSQSGHNTVSWYQQALGQGPQFIFQYYREEENGRGNFPPRFSGLQFPNYSSELNVNALELDDSALYLCASSSAEGADTQYFGPGTRLTVL.

V and J are TRBV11-3 and TRBJ2-3; D remains unclear. The germline V gene has CDR1 SGHNT and CDR2 YENEEA. There are 12 residues in the CDR3. V lost 5 bases and J 5 bases, leaving 8 bases between the germline ends. Here the CDR3 reads CASSPPGDTQYF. CDR3 DNA sequence: TGTGCCAGCAGCCCCCCGGGAGATACGCAGTATTTT.

CDR3 in DNA: TGCGCCAGCAGCTTGATCGGGCTGGCCTACGAGCAGTACTTC. Protein product: CASSLIGLAYEQYF. The V and J genes are TRBV5-1 and TRBJ2-7; D unresolved. Germline V gene sequence: CDR1 SGHRS, CDR2 YFSETQ. This CDR3 contains 14 residues. Trimming left V 1 base short and J 2 bases short, with 10 bases between. Variable domain in full (rest from reference TRBV5-1 and TRBJ2-7): KAGVTQTPRYLIKTRGQQVTLSCSPISGHRSVSWYQQTPGQGLQFLFEYFSETQRNKGNFPGRFSGRQFSNSRSEMNVSTLELGDSALYLCASSLIGLAYEQYFGPGTRLTVT.

This clone was detected only once. The chain recombines TRBV6-1 with TRBJ2-5, with 7 bases lining up with TRBD2. The V segment lost 6 bases and the J segment 5 bases; nucleotides outside the gene matches: 6. Per germline, CDR1 MNHNS and CDR2 SASEGT. The CDR3 runs to 13 residues. The CDR3 nucleotides are TGTGCCAGCAGGCACCAGGGAGGGGAGACCCAGTACTTC. This sequence encodes CASRHQGGETQYF.

DNA of the CDR3: TGTGCCAGCTCCCAGGGACCTAACACTGAAGCTTTCTTT. Translated, it gives CASSQGPNTEAFF. The rearrangement uses TRBV18 and TRBJ1-1; D might be TRBD1 (5 bases). Trimming cost V 6 bases and J 2 bases, with 10 bases left between them. Germline-derived CDR1 and CDR2 are KGHSH and LQKENI. This CDR3 comprises 13 residues. The full variable domain, with the rest looked up from reference TRBV18 and TRBJ1-1, is NAGVMQNPRHLVRRRGQEARLRCSPMKGHSHVYWYRQLPEEGLKFMVYLQKENIIDESGMPKERFSAEFPKEGPSILRIQQVVRGDSAAYFCASSQGPNTEAFFGQGTRLTVV.

This rearrangement joins TRBV5-4 to TRBJ1-1; 7 nucleotides agree with TRBD1. The CDR3 covers 12 residues. The germline V gene encodes CDR1 SGHNT and CDR2 YYREEE (reference sequence). V shed 6 bases and J 4 bases; nucleotides not matched to a gene: 3. The CDR3 DNA reads TGTGCCAGCACGAGGGGGCGCACTGAAGCTTTCTTT. Its protein is CASTRGRTEAFF. Supplemented by reference TRBV5-4 and TRBJ1-1, the full variable domain reads ETGVTQSPTHLIKTRGQQVTLRCSSQSGHNTVSWYQQALGQGPQFIFQYYREEENGRGNFPPRFSGLQFPNYSSELNVNALELDDSALYLCASTRGRTEAFFGQGTRLTVV.

The V gene is TRBV5-1, the J gene TRBJ1-1; the match to TRBD1 covers 7 bases. This CDR3 has 14 residues. Trimming at V came to 7 bases and at J to 3 bases, leaving 9 bases not matched to a gene. CDR1 is SGHRS and CDR2 is YFSETQ in the germline V gene. The CDR3 sequence is CASGVRQGHTEAFF. The CDR3 region has the DNA TGCGCCAGCGGCGTCCGACAGGGCCACACTGAAGCTTTCTTT.

The rearrangement uses TRBV10-1 and TRBJ2-2; D gene uncertain. Germline loops: CDR1 WNHNN, CDR2 SYGVQD (reference sequence). The CDR3 spans 16 residues. Trimming cost V 7 bases and J 4 bases, with 19 bases left between them. As DNA, the CDR3 is TGCGCCAGCACCCCTTTGAAAGGGATAGGCACCGGGGAGCTGTTTTTT. It yields the protein CASTPLKGIGTGELFF.

This chain uses TRBV11-2 with TRBJ2-2; TRBD1 matches at 9 bases. Germline lookup yields CDR1 SGHAT and CDR2 FQNNGV. The length of the CDR3 is 16 residues. V lost 2 bases, J lost 6 bases, and 7 bases stayed unmatched. Here the CDR3 DNA reads TGTGCCAGCAGCTTATTTGGGACAGGGTTATCCGGGGAGCTGTTTTTT. Translating gives CASSLFGTGLSGELFF.

This clone has only one observation. This CDR3 reads CSASQIGELFF. The CDR3 DNA reads TGCAGTGCTAGCCAAATCGGGGAGCTGTTTTTT. The rearrangement joins TRBV20-1 to TRBJ2-2; D remains ambiguous. V was clipped by 3 bases and J by 7 bases, with 6 bases between them. This CDR3 is 11 amino acids long. Germline V CDR1 and CDR2: DFQATT, SNEGSKA (reference sequence).

The chain joins TRBV7-2 to TRBJ2-6; D is possibly TRBD1 or TRBD2 (5 bases each). Per the germline V gene, CDR1 is SGHTA and CDR2 is FQGNSA. V was trimmed by 4 bases and J by 0 bases, leaving 10 bases between them. The CDR3 has 16 residues. CDR3 region: CASSSGRYSGANVLTF. The CDR3 nucleotides read TGTGCCAGCAGCTCGGGACGTTACTCTGGGGCCAACGTCCTGACTTTC. Full variable domain (rest looked up from reference TRBV7-2 and TRBJ2-6): GAGVSQSPSNKVTEKGKDVELRCDPISGHTALYWYRQSLGQGLEFLIYFQGNSAPDKSGLPSDRFSAERTGGSVSTLTIQRTQQEDSAVYLCASSSGRYSGANVLTFGAGSRLTVL.